Presented here are 15 T cell receptor beta chains from one specimen sequenced in a study of control samples from healthy donors and cancer patients. The protocol was immunoSEQ multiplex PCR, while the TCRdb copy is restricted to in-frame clones and leaves out a portion. This table has approximately 87,000 clones, approximately 93% appearing once. Input material: PBMCs. Source of these receptors: a woman in her thirties or forties with lung cancer.

This chain joins TRBV4-2 and TRBJ2-7, with D possibly TRBD2 on 6 matching bases. Germline CDR1 and CDR2: LGHNA and YNFKEQ. The CDR3 covers 16 residues. Trimming removed 4 bases from V and 3 bases from J, with 19 bases in between. The chain's CDR3 is CASSLGSSGGVYEQYF. The CDR3 coding sequence is TGTGCCAGCAGCCTCGGTTCCAGCGGCGGGGTCTACGAGCAGTACTTC.

The chain links TRBV6-5 to TRBJ2-3, with a possible D match to TRBD1 (5 bases). Trimming removed 8 bases from V and 0 bases from J, with 15 bases in between. Germline V lookup: CDR1 MNHEY, CDR2 SVGAGI. The CDR3 runs 15 residues. The CDR3 loop reads CASRTGRGSTDTQYF. In nucleotides, the CDR3 is TGTGCCAGCCGCACGGGTAGGGGAAGCACAGATACGCAGTATTTT.

The chain combines TRBV7-8 with TRBJ1-2, with D unresolved. Trimming shortened V by 5 bases and J by 4 bases, and 14 bases separated the two germline ends. Per germline, CDR1 SGHVS and CDR2 FQNEAQ. This CDR3 has 14 residues. CDR3 sequence reads: CASSPIVGSYGYTF. In DNA, the CDR3 is TGTGCCAGCAGCCCGATAGTTGGTAGCTATGGCTACACCTTC.

The CDR3 nucleotides read TGCGCCAGCAGCTTGGTTGGACAGGGGTTCGATGAGCAGTTCTTC. This sequence encodes CASSLVGQGFDEQFF. The chain links TRBV5-1 to TRBJ2-1, with TRBD1 matching 9 bases. The germline V gene has CDR1 SGHRS and CDR2 YFSETQ. Losses at the gene ends were 0 bases for V and 8 bases for J; bases not matched to a gene: 6. This CDR3 has 15 residues.

The chain is built from TRBV2 and TRBJ2-1; the D gene is possibly TRBD1 (5 bases). The germline V gene encodes CDR1 SNHLY and CDR2 FYNNEI. The V and J ends lost 2 bases and 5 bases respectively, with 13 bases between them. The CDR3 totals 15 residues. The DNA for the CDR3 is TGTGCCAGCAGTGAAACGGCAGGGCTGGACAATGAGCAGTTCTTC. Amino acids: CASSETAGLDNEQFF.

The CDR3 region has the DNA TGTGCCAGCAGCTTGTCAAGAGGACAGTCTTACGACGAGCAGTACTTC. Translating it yields CASSLSRGQSYDEQYF. The chain links TRBV5-8 to TRBJ2-7, with a possible D match to TRBD1 (6 bases). Germline lookup yields CDR1 SGHTS and CDR2 YDEGEE. V was cut by 1 base and J by 5 bases, with 19 bases left in between. This CDR3 is 16 amino acids long.

CDR3 region: CASSSTGGFSYNEQFF. DNA for the CDR3: TGCGCCAGCAGCTCCACCGGGGGCTTCTCCTACAATGAGCAGTTCTTC. The chain has TRBV5-1 and TRBJ2-1; D is perhaps TRBD1 or TRBD2 (6 bases each). Germline V gene lookup returns CDR1 SGHRS and CDR2 YFSETQ. Trimming shortened V by 3 bases and J by 0 bases, and 13 bases separated the two germline ends. The CDR3 runs to 16 residues.

The V and J genes are TRBV9 and TRBJ1-1; 10 bases align to TRBD1. CDR3 size: 15 residues. J lost 5 bases, V lost 4 bases, and 8 bases had no gene match. Germline V gives CDR1 SGDLS, CDR2 YYNGEE. The CDR3 spells CASSISTGGLTEAFF. In DNA form, the CDR3 reads TGTGCCAGCAGCATATCGACAGGGGGCCTTACTGAAGCTTTCTTT.

The chain has TRBV2 and TRBJ2-7; D uncertain. The CDR3 consists of 12 residues. Trimming cost V 8 bases and J 7 bases, with 15 bases left between them. Germline CDR1 SNHLY, CDR2 FYNNEI. The CDR3: CASSLSPVEQYF. In DNA, the CDR3 is TGTGCCAGCTCCCTAAGCCCGGTGGAGCAGTACTTC.

The rearrangement uses TRBV30 and TRBJ1-4; D possibly corresponds to TRBD1 (6 bases). The CDR3 contains 14 residues. CDR1 GTSNPN and CDR2 SVGIG come from the germline V gene (reference sequence). V dropped 1 base and J dropped 7 bases, with 13 bases sitting between them. CDR3 region: CAWSGTALGEKLFF. The CDR3 DNA reads TGTGCCTGGAGTGGGACAGCGTTGGGTGAAAAACTGTTTTTT.

The chain recombines TRBV7-2 with TRBJ1-5; D not resolved. The V gene's germline CDR1 is SGHTA and CDR2 FQGNSA. Trimming cost V 4 bases and J 5 bases, with 6 bases left between them. The CDR3 sequence is 12 residues long. The CDR3 is CASSSRYQPQHF. For the CDR3, the DNA is TGTGCCAGCAGCTCCCGATATCAGCCCCAGCATTTT.

By proportion, this clone is medium-sized. The chain joins TRBV14 to TRBJ1-6; D is ambiguous. Per germline, CDR1 SGHDN and CDR2 FVKESK. With 6 bases removed from V and 2 bases from J, the gap between germline ends came to 5 bases. The CDR3 spans 13 residues. In nucleotides, the CDR3 is TGTGCCAGCAGGGCGACCTATAATTCACCCCTCCACTTT. This gives the protein CASRATYNSPLHF.

This chain uses TRBV30 with TRBJ1-2; 8 nucleotides match TRBD1. The CDR3 runs 14 residues. Per germline, CDR1 GTSNPN and CDR2 SVGIG (reference sequence). V lost 0 bases, J lost 4 bases, and 4 bases stayed unmatched. Here the CDR3 reads CAWSVGQGSYGYTF. The CDR3 nucleotides are TGTGCCTGGAGTGTAGGACAGGGATCCTATGGCTACACCTTC.

The chain is built from TRBV2 and TRBJ2-3; TRBD2 matches at 8 bases. V was pared by 4 bases and J by 11 bases, with 5 bases of the junction left unmatched. Germline assignment: CDR1 SNHLY and CDR2 FYNNEI. This CDR3 is built from 12 residues. For the CDR3, the DNA is TGTGCCAGCAGTGGGTTAGCGGGATTGCAGTATTTT. Translating gives CASSGLAGLQYF.

This rearrangement joins TRBV30 to TRBJ2-1; D is perhaps TRBD1 (6 bases). Germline V gene sequence: CDR1 GTSNPN, CDR2 SVGIG (reference sequence). The V gene lost 0 bases and the J gene lost 3 bases, with 15 bases spanning the gap. This CDR3 contains 16 residues. For the CDR3, the DNA is TGTGCCTGGAGTGTACGAAGGGGGAATGTCTACAATGAGCAGTTCTTC. Translated: CAWSVRRGNVYNEQFF.